The clone carrying this TCR beta chain turned up a few times. What it binds is not known. CDR1 and CDR2 from the germline V gene are SGHRS and YFSETQ. V was clipped by 4 bases and J by 0 bases; unmatched bases: 7. The CDR3 is 16 amino acids. The sample comes from a study of T-cell memory formation after mild COVID-19. Study observations and caveats: Clones shrinking from day 15 to 85 showed even CD4/CD8 mixes; later expanders tilted CD4+. For contracting clones, CD4+ ones sat mainly in CM and EM, CD8+ in EMRA. Some responding clones appeared in pre-infection memory, suggesting cross-reactive memory joined.

Barcoded TCR alpha and TCR beta cDNA libraries with UMIs came from 5'RACE using constant-segment primers. A single record per CDR3 protein comes from TCRdb applying MiXCR to the 5' RACE reads. The profile covers under 300,000 distinct CDR3 sequences, with about 17% appearing a single time and more than 20% taken by the ten largest. The clonotype comes from a man between 18 and 35 years old who had mild COVID-19 (a few samples of this study predate the infection). Cell type and time point are not known. This sequence joins TRBV5-1 and TRBJ2-3; 8 positions agree with TRBD1. Input material: PBMCs or a T cell subset sorted from them (not recorded which). This CDR3 reads CASSPPGQASTDTQYF. CDR3 sequence (DNA): TGCGCCAGCAGCCCACCGGGACAGGCTAGCACAGATACGCAGTATTTT.